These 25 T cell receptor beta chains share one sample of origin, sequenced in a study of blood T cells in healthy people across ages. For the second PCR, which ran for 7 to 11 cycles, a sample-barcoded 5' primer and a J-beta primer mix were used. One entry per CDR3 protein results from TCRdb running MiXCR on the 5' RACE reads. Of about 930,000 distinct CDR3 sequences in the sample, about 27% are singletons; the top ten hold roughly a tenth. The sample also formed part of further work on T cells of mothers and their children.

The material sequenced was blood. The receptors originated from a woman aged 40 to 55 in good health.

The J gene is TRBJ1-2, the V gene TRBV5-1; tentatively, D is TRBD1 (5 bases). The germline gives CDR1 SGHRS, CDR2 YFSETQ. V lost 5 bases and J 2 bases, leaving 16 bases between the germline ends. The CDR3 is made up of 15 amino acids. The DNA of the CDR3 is TGCGCCAGCAGGGTGCAGGGCGGGCCGAACTATGGCTACACCTTC. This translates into CASRVQGGPNYGYTF.

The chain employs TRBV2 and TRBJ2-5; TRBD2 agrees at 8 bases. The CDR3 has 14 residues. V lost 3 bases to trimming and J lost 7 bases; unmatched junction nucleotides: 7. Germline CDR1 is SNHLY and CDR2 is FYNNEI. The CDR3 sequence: CASSDGGAPGTQYF. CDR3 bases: TGTGCCAGCAGTGACGGGGGGGCCCCAGGGACCCAGTACTTC.

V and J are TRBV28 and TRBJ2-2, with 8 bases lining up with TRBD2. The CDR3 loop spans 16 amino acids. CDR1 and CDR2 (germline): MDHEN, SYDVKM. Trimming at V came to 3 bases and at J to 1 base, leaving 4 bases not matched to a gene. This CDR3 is CASSFSGELNTGELFF. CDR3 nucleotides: TGTGCCAGCAGTTTTAGCGGGGAATTGAACACCGGGGAGCTGTTTTTT.

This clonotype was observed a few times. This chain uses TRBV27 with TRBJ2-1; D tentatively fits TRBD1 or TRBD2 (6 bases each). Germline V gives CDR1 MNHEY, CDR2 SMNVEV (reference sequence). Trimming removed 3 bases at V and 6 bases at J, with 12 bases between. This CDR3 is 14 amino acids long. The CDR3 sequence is CASSFPGAINEQFF. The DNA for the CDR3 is TGTGCCAGCAGTTTCCCGGGGGCCATCAATGAGCAGTTCTTC.

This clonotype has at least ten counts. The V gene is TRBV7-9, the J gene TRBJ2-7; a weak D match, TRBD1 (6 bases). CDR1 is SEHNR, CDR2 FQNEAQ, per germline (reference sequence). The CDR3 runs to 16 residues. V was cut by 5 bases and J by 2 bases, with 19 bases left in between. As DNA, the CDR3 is TGTGCCAGCAGCGGACAGCCATTTGGGTCTACCTACGAGCAGTACTTC. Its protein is CASSGQPFGSTYEQYF.

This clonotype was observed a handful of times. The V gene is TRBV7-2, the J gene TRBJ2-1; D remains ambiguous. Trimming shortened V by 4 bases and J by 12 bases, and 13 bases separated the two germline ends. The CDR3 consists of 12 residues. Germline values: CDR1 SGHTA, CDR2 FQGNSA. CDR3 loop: CASSSPPLGQFF. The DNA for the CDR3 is TGTGCCAGCAGCTCGCCACCCCTCGGGCAGTTCTTC.

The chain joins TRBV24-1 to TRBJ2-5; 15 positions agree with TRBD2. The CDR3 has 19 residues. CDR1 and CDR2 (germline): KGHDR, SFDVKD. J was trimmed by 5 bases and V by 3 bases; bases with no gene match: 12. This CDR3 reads CATSDPPGTSGGRSETQYF. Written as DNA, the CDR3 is TGTGCCACCAGTGATCCGCCCGGGACTAGCGGGGGGCGAAGCGAGACCCAGTACTTC.

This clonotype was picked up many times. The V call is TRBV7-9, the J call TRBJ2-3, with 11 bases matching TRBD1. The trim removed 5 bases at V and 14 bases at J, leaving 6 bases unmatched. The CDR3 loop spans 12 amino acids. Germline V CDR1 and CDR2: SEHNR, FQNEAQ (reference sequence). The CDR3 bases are TGTGCCAGCAGCCATGGGGACAGGGGGTTGTATTTT. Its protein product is CASSHGDRGLYF.

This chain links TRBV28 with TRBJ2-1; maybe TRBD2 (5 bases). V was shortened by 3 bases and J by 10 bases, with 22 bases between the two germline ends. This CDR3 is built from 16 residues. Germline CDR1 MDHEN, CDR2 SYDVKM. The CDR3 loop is CASSFWFRARTQEQFF. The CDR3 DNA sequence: TGTGCCAGCAGTTTTTGGTTTAGGGCAAGGACTCAGGAGCAGTTCTTC.

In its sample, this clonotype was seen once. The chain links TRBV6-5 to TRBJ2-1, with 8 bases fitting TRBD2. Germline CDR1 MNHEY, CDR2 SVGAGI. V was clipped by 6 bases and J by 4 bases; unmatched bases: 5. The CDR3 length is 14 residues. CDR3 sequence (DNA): TGTGCCAGCAGGGGACTAGGGGGGTACAATGAGCAGTTCTTC. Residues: CASRGLGGYNEQFF.

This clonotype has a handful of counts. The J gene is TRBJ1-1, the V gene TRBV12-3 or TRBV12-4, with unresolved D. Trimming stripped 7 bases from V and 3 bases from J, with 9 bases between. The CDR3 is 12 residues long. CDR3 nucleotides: TGTGCCAGCACGGACGGGTACACTGAAGCTTTCTTT. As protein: CASTDGYTEAFF.

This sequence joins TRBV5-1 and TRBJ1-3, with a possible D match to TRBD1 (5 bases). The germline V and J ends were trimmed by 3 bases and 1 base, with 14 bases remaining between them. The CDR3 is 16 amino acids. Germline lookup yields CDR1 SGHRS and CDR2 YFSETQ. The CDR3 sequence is CASSSVDSRSGNTIYF. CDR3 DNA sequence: TGCGCCAGCAGCTCTGTTGACAGCAGATCTGGAAACACCATATATTTT.

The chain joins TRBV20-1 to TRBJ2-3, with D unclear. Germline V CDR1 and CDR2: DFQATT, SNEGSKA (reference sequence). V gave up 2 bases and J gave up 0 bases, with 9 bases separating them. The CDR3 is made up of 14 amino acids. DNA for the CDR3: TGCAGTGCTAGATCCCTGGTCAGCACAGATACGCAGTATTTT. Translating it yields CSARSLVSTDTQYF.

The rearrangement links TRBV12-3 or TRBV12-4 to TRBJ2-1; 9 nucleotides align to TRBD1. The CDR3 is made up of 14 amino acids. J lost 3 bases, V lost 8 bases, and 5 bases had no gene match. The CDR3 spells CASRRTGVYNEQFF. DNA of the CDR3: TGTGCCAGCCGCCGGACAGGGGTCTACAATGAGCAGTTCTTC.

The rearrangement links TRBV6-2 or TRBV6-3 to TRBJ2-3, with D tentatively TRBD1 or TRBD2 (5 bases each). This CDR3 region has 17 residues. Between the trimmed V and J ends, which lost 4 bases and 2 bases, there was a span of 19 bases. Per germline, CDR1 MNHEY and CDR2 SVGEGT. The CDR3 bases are TGTGCCAGCAGTTGGAACCCTCGGGGCAGCTCCACAGATACGCAGTATTTT. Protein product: CASSWNPRGSSTDTQYF.

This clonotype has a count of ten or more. The CDR3 region is CASSPTGLQSIQYF. CDR3 in DNA: TGTGCCAGCTCTCCCACGGGACTACAATCCATTCAGTACTTC. J is TRBJ2-4 and V is TRBV12-3 or TRBV12-4, with 7 bases identical to TRBD2. The trim removed 8 bases at V and 9 bases at J, leaving 13 bases unmatched. The length of the CDR3 is 14 residues.

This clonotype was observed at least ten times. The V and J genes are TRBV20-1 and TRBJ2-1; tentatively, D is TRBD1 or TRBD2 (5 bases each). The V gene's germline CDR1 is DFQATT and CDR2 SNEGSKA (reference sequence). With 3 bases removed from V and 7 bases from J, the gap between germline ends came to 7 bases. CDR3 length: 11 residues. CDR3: CSASWGNEQFF. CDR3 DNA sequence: TGCAGTGCTAGTTGGGGGAATGAGCAGTTCTTC.

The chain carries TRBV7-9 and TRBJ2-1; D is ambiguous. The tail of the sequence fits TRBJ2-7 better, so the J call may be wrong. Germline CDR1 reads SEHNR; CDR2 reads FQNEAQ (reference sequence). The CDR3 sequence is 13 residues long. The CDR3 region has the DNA TGTGCCAGCAGCTTAGAACCTTACAATGAGCAGTACTTC. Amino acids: CASSLEPYNEQYF.

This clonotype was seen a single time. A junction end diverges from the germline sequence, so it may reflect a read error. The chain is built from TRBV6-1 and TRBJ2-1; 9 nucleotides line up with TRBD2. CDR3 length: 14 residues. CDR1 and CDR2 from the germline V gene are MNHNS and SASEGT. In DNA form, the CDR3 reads TGTACCAGCAGTGAAGGTAGCGGGGGACGTGGTTGGTTCTTC. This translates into CTSSEGSGGRGWFF.

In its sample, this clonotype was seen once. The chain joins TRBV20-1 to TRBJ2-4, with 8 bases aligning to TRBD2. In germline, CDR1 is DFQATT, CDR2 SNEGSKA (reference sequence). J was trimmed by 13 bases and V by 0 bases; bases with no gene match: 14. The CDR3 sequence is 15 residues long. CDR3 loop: CSARDDGTSYGEQYF. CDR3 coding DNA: TGCAGTGCTAGAGATGACGGGACTAGTTACGGTGAGCAGTACTTC.

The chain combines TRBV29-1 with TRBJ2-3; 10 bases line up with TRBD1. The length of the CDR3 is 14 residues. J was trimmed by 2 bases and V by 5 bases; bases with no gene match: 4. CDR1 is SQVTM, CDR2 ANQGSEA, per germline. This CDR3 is CSVRQGATTDTQYF. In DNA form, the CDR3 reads TGCAGCGTTCGACAGGGGGCGACCACAGATACGCAGTATTTT.

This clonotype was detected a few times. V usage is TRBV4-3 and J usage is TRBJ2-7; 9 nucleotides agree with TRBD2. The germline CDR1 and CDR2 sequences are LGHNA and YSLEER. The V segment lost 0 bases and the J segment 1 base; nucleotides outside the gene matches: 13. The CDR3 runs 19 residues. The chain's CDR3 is CASSQDSGYSGSTSYEQYF. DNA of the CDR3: TGCGCCAGCAGCCAAGATTCCGGTTATAGCGGGAGTACGTCCTACGAGCAGTACTTC.

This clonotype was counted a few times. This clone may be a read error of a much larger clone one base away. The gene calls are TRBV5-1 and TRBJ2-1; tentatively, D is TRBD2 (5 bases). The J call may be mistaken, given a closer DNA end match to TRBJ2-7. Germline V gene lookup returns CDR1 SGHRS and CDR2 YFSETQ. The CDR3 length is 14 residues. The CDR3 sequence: CASRGSGSYNEQYF. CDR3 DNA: TGCGCCAGCAGGGGGAGCGGTTCCTACAATGAGCAGTACTTC.

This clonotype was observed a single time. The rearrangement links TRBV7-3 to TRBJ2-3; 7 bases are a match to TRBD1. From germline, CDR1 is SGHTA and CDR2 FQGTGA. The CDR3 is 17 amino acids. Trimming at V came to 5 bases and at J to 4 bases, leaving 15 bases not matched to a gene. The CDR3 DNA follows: TGTGCCAGCAGCCGCAGCCCCCGGGCCCAGGGGGCAGATACGCAGTATTTT. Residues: CASSRSPRAQGADTQYF. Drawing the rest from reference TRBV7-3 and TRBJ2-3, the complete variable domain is GAGVSQTPSNKVTEKGKYVELRCDPISGHTALYWYRQSLGQGPEFLIYFQGTGAADDSGLPNDRFFAVRPEGSVSTLKIQRTERGDSAVYLCASSRSPRAQGADTQYFGPGTRLTVL.

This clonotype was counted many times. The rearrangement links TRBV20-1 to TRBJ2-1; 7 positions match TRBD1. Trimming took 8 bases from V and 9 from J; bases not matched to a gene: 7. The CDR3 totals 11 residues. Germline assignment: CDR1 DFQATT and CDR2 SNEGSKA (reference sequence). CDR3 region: CSPEGGFEQFF. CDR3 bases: TGCAGTCCCGAAGGGGGCTTTGAGCAGTTCTTC.